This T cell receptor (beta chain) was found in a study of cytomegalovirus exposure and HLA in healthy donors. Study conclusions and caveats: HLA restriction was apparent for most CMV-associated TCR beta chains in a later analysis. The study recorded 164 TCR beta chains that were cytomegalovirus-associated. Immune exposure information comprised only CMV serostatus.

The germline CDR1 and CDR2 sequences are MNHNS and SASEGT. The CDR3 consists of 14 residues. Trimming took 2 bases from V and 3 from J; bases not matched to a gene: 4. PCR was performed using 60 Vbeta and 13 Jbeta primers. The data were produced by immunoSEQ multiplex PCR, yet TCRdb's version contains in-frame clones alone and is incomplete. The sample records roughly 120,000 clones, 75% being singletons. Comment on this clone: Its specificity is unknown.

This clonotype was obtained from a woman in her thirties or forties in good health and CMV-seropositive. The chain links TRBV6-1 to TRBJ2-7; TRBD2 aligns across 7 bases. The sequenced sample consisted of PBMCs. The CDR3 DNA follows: TGTGCCAGCAGTGAAATCGCGGGAGTCTACGAGCAGTACTTC. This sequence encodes CASSEIAGVYEQYF.